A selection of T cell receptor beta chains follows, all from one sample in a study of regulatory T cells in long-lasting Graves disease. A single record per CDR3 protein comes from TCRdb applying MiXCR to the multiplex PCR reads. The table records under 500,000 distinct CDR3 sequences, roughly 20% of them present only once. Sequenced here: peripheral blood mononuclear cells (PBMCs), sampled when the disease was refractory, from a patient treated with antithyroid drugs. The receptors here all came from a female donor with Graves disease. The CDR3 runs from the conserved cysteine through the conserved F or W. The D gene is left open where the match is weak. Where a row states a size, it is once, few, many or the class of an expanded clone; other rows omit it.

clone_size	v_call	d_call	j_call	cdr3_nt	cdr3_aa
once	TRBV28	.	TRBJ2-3	TGTGCCAGCAGTCTCTGGGCGTCAGGGGGCACAGATACGCAGTATTTT	CASSLWASGGTDTQYF
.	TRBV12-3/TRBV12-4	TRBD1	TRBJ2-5	TGTGCCAGCAGAGAACAGGGGTGGGAGACCCAGTACTTC	CASREQGWETQYF
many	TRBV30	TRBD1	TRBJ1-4	TGTGCCTGGAGTCCCCCGGGACAGCTTAATGTGGAAAAACTGTTTTTT	CAWSPPGQLNVEKLFF
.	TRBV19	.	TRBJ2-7	TGTGCCACAGGCCGGACACTCTCCTACGAGCAGTACTTC	CATGRTLSYEQYF
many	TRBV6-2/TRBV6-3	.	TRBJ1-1	TGTGCCAGCAGTTACGGGGGGGGGGCTTTCTTT	CASSYGGGAFF
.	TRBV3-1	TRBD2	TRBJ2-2	TGTGCCAGCAGCCGACTCCTTGGGACTAGCGGGAGTCGCACCGGGGAGCTGTTTTTT	CASSRLLGTSGSRTGELFF
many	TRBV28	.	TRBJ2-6	TGTGCCAGCGGTGCTGGGGCCAACGTCCTGACTTTC	CASGAGANVLTF
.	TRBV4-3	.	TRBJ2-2	TGCGCCAGCAGTCTAAAGATAAACACCGGGGAGCTGTTTTTT	CASSLKINTGELFF
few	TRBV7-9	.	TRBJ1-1	TGTGCCAGCAGCTTAGAGAGGGTGGTGAACACTGAAGCTTTCTTT	CASSLERVVNTEAFF
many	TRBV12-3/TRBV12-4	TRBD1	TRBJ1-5	TGTGCCAGCAGTCCTCAGACAGGGGAACAGCCCCAGCATTTT	CASSPQTGEQPQHF
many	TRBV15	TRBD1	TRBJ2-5	TGTGCCACCAGCAGAGCACTGGACAGGGGAGAGACCCAGTACTTC	CATSRALDRGETQYF
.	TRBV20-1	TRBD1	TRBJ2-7	TGCTCATGGGGACCGTCCGTACAGGGGTCCTACGAGCAGTACTTC	CSWGPSVQGSYEQYF
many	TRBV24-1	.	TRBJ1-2	TGTGCCACCAGTGACTCTATCCCGGGACGGAACTATGGCTACACCTTC	CATSDSIPGRNYGYTF
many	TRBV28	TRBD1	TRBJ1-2	TGTGCCAGCAGTTTATACGGGGGACAGTCCCGCGGCTACACCTTC	CASSLYGGQSRGYTF
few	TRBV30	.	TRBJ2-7	TGTGCCATGTGTCCCGGGAGCTCCTACGAGCAGTACTTC	CAMCPGSSYEQYF
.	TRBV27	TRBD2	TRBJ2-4	TGTGCCAGCAGTTTACGGGGGGAGAGGTCCAAAAACATTCAGTACTTC	CASSLRGERSKNIQYF
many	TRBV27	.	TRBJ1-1	TGTGCCAGCAGTTTCAACAAGGGGCGTGAAGCTTTCTTT	CASSFNKGREAFF
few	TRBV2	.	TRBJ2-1	TGTGCCAGCAGTGTGGGCTGGGCTTATGAGCAGTTCTTC	CASSVGWAYEQFF
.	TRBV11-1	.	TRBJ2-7	TGTGCCAGCAGCGCAGGGTTAGGAGACGAGCAGTACTTC	CASSAGLGDEQYF
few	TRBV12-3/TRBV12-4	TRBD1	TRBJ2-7	TGTGCCAGCAGTCCGACAGGGAACCCCTCCTACGAGCAGTACTTC	CASSPTGNPSYEQYF
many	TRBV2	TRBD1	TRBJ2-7	TGTGCCAGCAGTGGCCAGGGACAGGGGAAGTACGAGCAGTACTTC	CASSGQGQGKYEQYF
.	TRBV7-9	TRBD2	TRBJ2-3	TGTGCCAGCAGCCTACTAGCGGGAGGGAGCACAGATACGCAGTATTTT	CASSLLAGGSTDTQYF
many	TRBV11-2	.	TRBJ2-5	TGTGCCAGCAGCCTCGGGCCGGGAGATGGAGAGACCCAGTACTTC	CASSLGPGDGETQYF
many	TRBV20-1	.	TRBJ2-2	TGCAGTGCTAGAGATCTCCAGCGGAACACCGGGGAGCTGTTTTTT	CSARDLQRNTGELFF
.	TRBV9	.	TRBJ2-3	TGTGCCAGCAGCGTAGCTCCCGGGAGTAGCACAGATACGCAGTATTTT	CASSVAPGSSTDTQYF
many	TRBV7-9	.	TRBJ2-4	TGTGCCAGCAGCTTAGGCGACAGGACGGCTAACATTCAGTACTTC	CASSLGDRTANIQYF
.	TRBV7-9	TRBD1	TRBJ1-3	TGTGCCAGCAGGGGGACAGACTCTGGAAACACCATATATTTT	CASRGTDSGNTIYF
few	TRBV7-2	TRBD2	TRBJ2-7	TGTGCCAGCAGCTCCCCCCAGACTAGCGGGATTGGAAACTACGAGCAGTACTTC	CASSSPQTSGIGNYEQYF
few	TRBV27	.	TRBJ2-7	TGTGCCAGCAGTGGAGAATACGAGCAGTACTTC	CASSGEYEQYF
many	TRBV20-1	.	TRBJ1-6	TGCAGTGCTACACCAGCCCGGGGGGATTATTCACCCCTCCACTTT	CSATPARGDYSPLHF
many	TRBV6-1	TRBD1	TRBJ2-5	TGTGCCAGCAGCAACAGCCCCGCACAGGGGGCGTGGGAGACCCAGTACTTC	CASSNSPAQGAWETQYF
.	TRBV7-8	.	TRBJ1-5	TGTGCCAGCAGCTTAGCTATGGCATACAATCAGCCCCAGCATTTT	CASSLAMAYNQPQHF
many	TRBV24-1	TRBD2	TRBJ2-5	TGTGCCACCAGTGATGCTCTATCGGGAGGGCCGAGAGAGACCCAGTACTTC	CATSDALSGGPRETQYF
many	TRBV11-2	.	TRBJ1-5	TGTGCCAGCAGCTTCTCTAGTGGAGGGCCCCAGCATTTT	CASSFSSGGPQHF
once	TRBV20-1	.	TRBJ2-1	TGCAGTGCTAGAGATGCGACGGACTACAATGAGCAGTTCTTC	CSARDATDYNEQFF
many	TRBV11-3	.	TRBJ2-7	TGTGCCAGCAGCTTCGGATCCCGCGAGCAGTACTTC	CASSFGSREQYF
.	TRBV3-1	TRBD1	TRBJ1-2	TGTGCCAGCAGCCAAGAGGGACAGGGAACGGGCTACACCTTC	CASSQEGQGTGYTF
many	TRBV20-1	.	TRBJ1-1	TGCAGTGCTGCGGATCAACTCGCTGAAGCTTTCTTT	CSAADQLAEAFF
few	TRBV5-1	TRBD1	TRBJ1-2	TGCGCCAGCAGCTTGGATGGACAGGGCTATGGCTACACCTTC	CASSLDGQGYGYTF
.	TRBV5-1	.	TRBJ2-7	TGCGCCAGCAGGGGGGCCGTGACGCTGGATCGGTACGAGCAGTACTTC	CASRGAVTLDRYEQYF
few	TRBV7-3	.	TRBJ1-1	TGTGCCAGCAGCTTATCACATCGGAACACTGAAGCTTTCTTT	CASSLSHRNTEAFF
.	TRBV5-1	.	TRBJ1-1	TGCGCCAACCAAGAGGTGCCTTTCTTT	CANQEVPFF
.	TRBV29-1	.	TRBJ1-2	TGCAGCGTTGAAGATCCCCTTTGGGGCTACACCTTC	CSVEDPLWGYTF
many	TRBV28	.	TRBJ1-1	TGTGCCAGCAGTCCGTTACAGGTGAACACTGAAGCTTTCTTT	CASSPLQVNTEAFF
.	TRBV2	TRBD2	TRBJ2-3	TGTGCCAGCAGACCCGGGACTAGCGGCGTTACGCAGTATTTT	CASRPGTSGVTQYF
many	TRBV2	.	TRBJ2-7	TGTGCCAGCAGGGCAACTAGATTAGAGCAGTACTTC	CASRATRLEQYF
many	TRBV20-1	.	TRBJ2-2	TGCAGTGCTAGAGAAGGAAACACCGGGGAGCTGTTTTTT	CSAREGNTGELFF